A single sample is the source of the 30 T cell receptor beta chains below, sequenced in a study of blood T cell repertoires in COVID-19 (TCRdb year 2020). The library was generated by the immunoSEQ multiplex PCR assay. Sourced from immuneACCESS, this table was stored by TCRdb with only in-frame sequences that have V and J called. A share of the clones is absent; for the studies checked, an unresolved V gene accounts for under half, and the remainder has no known explanation. The sample table contains around 91,000 clones; only one count was recorded for 85% of them. The top ten hold 35% to 45% of the sample. Sequencing input: peripheral blood. Every receptor here comes from a man older than 75 with acute or convalescent COVID-19.

The chain links TRBV24-1 to TRBJ1-5; 8 positions agree with TRBD1. The CDR3 has 14 residues. V dropped 2 bases and J dropped 7; count of bases not matched to a gene: 3. The germline V gene encodes CDR1 KGHDR and CDR2 SFDVKD. The CDR3 here is CATSDSGGEQPQHF. The CDR3 DNA follows: TGTGCCACCAGTGATTCAGGGGGCGAACAGCCCCAGCATTTT.

This clone was seen a few times. The V and J genes are TRBV5-1 and TRBJ1-1; perhaps TRBD1 as D (6 bases). The CDR3 totals 14 residues. The germline V gene encodes CDR1 SGHRS and CDR2 YFSETQ. Trimming took off 4 bases at V and 2 bases at J, with 12 bases between the two ends. Here the CDR3 reads CASSQGPGNTEAFF. In DNA, the CDR3 is TGCGCCAGCAGCCAGGGGCCGGGAAACACTGAAGCTTTCTTT.

The rearrangement links TRBV19 to TRBJ2-2, with TRBD2 matching over 7 bases. This CDR3 has 17 residues. The J segment lost 4 bases and the V segment lost 3 bases, leaving 11 bases of the junction unmatched. The germline V gene has CDR1 LNHDA and CDR2 SQIVND (reference sequence). CDR3: CASSIIGRAGSTGELFF. The CDR3 DNA is TGTGCCAGTAGTATTATAGGGAGGGCCGGGAGCACCGGGGAGCTGTTTTTT.

The rearrangement uses TRBV27 and TRBJ2-7; 9 nucleotides agree with TRBD1. Germline lookup yields CDR1 MNHEY and CDR2 SMNVEV (reference sequence). With 5 bases clipped from V and 1 base from J, the junction kept 3 bases outside the gene matches. This CDR3 is built from 14 residues. The CDR3 reads CASSVDRGSYEQYF. The CDR3 DNA is TGTGCCAGCAGTGTGGACAGGGGATCCTACGAGCAGTACTTC.

The rearrangement links TRBV7-9 to TRBJ2-2, with D hard to call. V was shortened by 4 bases and J by 1 base, with 4 bases between the two germline ends. This CDR3 has 13 amino acids. Germline V gene sequence: CDR1 SEHNR, CDR2 FQNEAQ (reference sequence). This CDR3 is CASSSGNTGELFF. CDR3 in DNA: TGTGCCAGCAGCTCCGGGAACACCGGGGAGCTGTTTTTT.

The chain uses TRBV7-2 and TRBJ1-3; possible D gene TRBD1, 5 bases. The CDR3 length is 14 residues. V shed 5 bases and J shed 0 bases, with 8 bases lying between them. Germline assignment: CDR1 SGHTA and CDR2 FQGNSA. The CDR3 protein is CASSQGGSGNTIYF. In nucleotides, the CDR3 is TGTGCCAGCAGCCAGGGCGGCTCTGGAAACACCATATATTTT.

This chain uses TRBV9 with TRBJ2-2, with no clear D. Per the germline V gene, CDR1 is SGDLS and CDR2 is YYNGEE. Trimming stripped 1 base from V and 2 bases from J, with 6 bases between. CDR3 length equals 14 residues. CDR3 in amino acids: CASSVMGNTGELFF. For the CDR3, the DNA is TGTGCCAGCAGCGTAATGGGCAACACCGGGGAGCTGTTTTTT.

The chain uses TRBV30 and TRBJ2-7; possibly TRBD1 for D (6 bases). V dropped 4 bases and J dropped 1 base, with 11 bases sitting between them. Germline-derived CDR1 and CDR2 are GTSNPN and SVGIG (reference sequence). The CDR3 length is 13 residues. CDR3 in amino acids: CAWTPGTSYEQYF. The CDR3 region has the DNA TGTGCCTGGACTCCAGGGACATCCTACGAGCAGTACTTC.

J is TRBJ2-7 and V is TRBV7-2; 7 positions agree with TRBD2. CDR3 size: 17 residues. Germline trimming cut 3 bases from V and 3 bases from J; bases unmatched to any gene: 14. Germline V gene sequence: CDR1 SGHTA, CDR2 FQGNSA. CDR3 sequence: CASSLGSREGWDYEQYF. The CDR3, as DNA: TGTGCCAGCAGCTTGGGATCGAGGGAGGGTTGGGACTACGAGCAGTACTTC.

The chain joins TRBV29-1 to TRBJ2-1; perhaps TRBD1 as D (6 bases). This CDR3 is built from 14 residues. Germline CDR1 reads SQVTM; CDR2 reads ANQGSEA. Trimming cost V 4 bases and J 3 bases, with 13 bases left between them. CDR3 sequence (DNA): TGCAGCGTTGCGGGACAAGGGAACTACAATGAGCAGTTCTTC. Translation: CSVAGQGNYNEQFF.

V is TRBV28 and J is TRBJ1-1; D is perhaps TRBD1 (5 bases). The CDR3 consists of 18 residues. CDR1 MDHEN and CDR2 SYDVKM come from the germline V gene. The ends were cut back, 6 bases at V and 3 bases at J, with 26 bases in the middle. The CDR3 spells CASSPPRTGRFLYTEAFF. The CDR3 DNA is TGTGCCAGCAGCCCCCCCCGAACAGGCCGCTTTTTATACACTGAAGCTTTCTTT.

This sequence joins TRBV28 and TRBJ1-5; 9 nucleotides match TRBD1. The CDR3 consists of 13 residues. The J segment lost 7 bases and the V segment lost 6 bases, leaving 4 bases of the junction unmatched. Germline V gives CDR1 MDHEN, CDR2 SYDVKM. CDR3 DNA: TGTGCCAGCAGGACAGGGGGAATCCAGCCCCAGCATTTT. This sequence encodes CASRTGGIQPQHF.

This clone came up a few times. The chain employs TRBV6-1 and TRBJ1-4; possible D gene TRBD1, 6 bases. The germline CDR1 and CDR2 sequences are MNHNS and SASEGT. Trimming shortened V by 1 base and J by 7 bases, and 13 bases separated the two germline ends. This CDR3 has 15 residues. The CDR3 DNA follows: TGTGCCAGCAGTGAAGGCACAGGGTCTAGTGAAAAACTGTTTTTT. It is translated as CASSEGTGSSEKLFF.

The V call is TRBV3-1 (or the pseudogene TRBV3-2), the J call TRBJ2-5; maybe TRBD1 (5 bases). The length of the CDR3 is 14 residues. V dropped 1 base and J dropped 5 bases, with 11 bases sitting between them. From germline, CDR1 is LGHDT and CDR2 YNNKEL (reference sequence). CDR3 sequence (DNA): TGTGCCAGCAGCCAAGTTCAGGGTAGTGAGACCCAGTACTTC. Its protein product is CASSQVQGSETQYF.

This chain joins TRBV7-2 and TRBJ2-1; 7 bases fit TRBD2. Germline V gene data show CDR1 as SGHTA and CDR2 as FQGNSA. The CDR3 runs 16 residues. The junction had 7 bases not matched to a gene; V was cut back by 1 base and J by 4 bases. In DNA, the CDR3 is TGTGCCAGCAGCTTAGATGGCGGGAGTCCTTACAATGAGCAGTTCTTC. Translation: CASSLDGGSPYNEQFF.

The rearrangement joins TRBV30 to TRBJ1-1; no clear D gene. V was shortened by 0 bases and J by 9 bases, with 8 bases between the two germline ends. The CDR3 is 11 residues long. Germline CDR1 reads GTSNPN; CDR2 reads SVGIG (reference sequence). The CDR3 loop reads CAWSVREQAFF. DNA of the CDR3: TGTGCCTGGAGTGTACGGGAGCAAGCTTTCTTT.

The rearrangement uses TRBV12-2 and TRBJ1-5. TRBV12-2 is noted as a pseudogene. This CDR3 region has 16 residues. CDR3 sequence reads: CASRSFMKLGNQPQHF. For the CDR3, the DNA is TGTGCAAGTCGCTCATTCATGAAGCTAGGCAATCAGCCCCAGCATTTT.

The chain has TRBV4-1 and TRBJ2-1; D is perhaps TRBD2 (5 bases). Trimming stripped 1 base from V and 2 bases from J, with 9 bases between. The CDR3 consists of 15 residues. Per germline, CDR1 MGHRA and CDR2 YSYEKL. CDR3 region: CASSQGESTYNEQFF. The CDR3 DNA follows: TGCGCCAGCAGCCAAGGGGAGTCCACCTACAATGAGCAGTTCTTC.

J is TRBJ2-3 and V is TRBV9, with 13 bases lining up with TRBD2. Germline V gene data show CDR1 as SGDLS and CDR2 as YYNGEE. The V gene end was trimmed by 4 bases and the J gene end by 5 bases; junction bases not matched to a gene: 7. This CDR3 contains 16 residues. The CDR3 sequence: CASSLRTSGSLDTQYF. CDR3 DNA sequence: TGTGCCAGCAGCCTCCGGACTAGCGGGAGCTTAGATACGCAGTATTTT. The whole variable domain, filled in from reference TRBV9 and TRBJ2-3, reads DSGVTQTPKHLITATGQRVTLRCSPRSGDLSVYWYQQSLDQGLQFLIQYYNGEERAKGNILERFSAQQFPDLHSELNLSSLELGDSALYFCASSLRTSGSLDTQYFGPGTRLTVL.

This chain joins TRBV6-2 or TRBV6-3 and TRBJ2-4, with D tentatively TRBD1 (7 bases). V gave up 5 bases and J gave up 0 bases, with 23 bases separating them. The CDR3 sequence is 19 residues long. The V gene's germline CDR1 is MNHEY and CDR2 SVGEGT. CDR3: CASSPGRGDSRLAKNIQYF. CDR3 nucleotides: TGTGCCAGCAGTCCCGGCAGGGGGGATTCTCGACTAGCCAAAAACATTCAGTACTTC.

The J gene is TRBJ2-7, the V gene TRBV4-1; TRBD1 matches 9 bases. The length of the CDR3 is 18 residues. The ends lost 0 bases at V and 4 bases at J; junction bases unmatched: 13. Germline V gene data show CDR1 as MGHRA and CDR2 as YSYEKL. The DNA of the CDR3 is TGCGCCAGCAGCCAAGATTGGCGGGACAGGGTTGTCTCGTACGAGCAGTACTTC. It is translated as CASSQDWRDRVVSYEQYF.

Of note for this clone: In the same sample, other DNA sequences code for this CDR3. CDR3 in DNA: TGCGCCAGCAGCTCAGGACTCGCGGGCCTGGGGGGGGAGACCCAGTACTTC. Protein: CASSSGLAGLGGETQYF. The chain is built from TRBV5-1 and TRBJ2-5; the match to TRBD2 covers 7 bases. Germline loops: CDR1 SGHRS, CDR2 YFSETQ. Losses at the gene ends were 3 bases for V and 5 bases for J; bases not matched to a gene: 16. CDR3 length equals 17 residues.

This clone was picked up a small number of times. V and J are TRBV28 and TRBJ2-5; 10 positions match TRBD1. J lost 5 bases, V lost 5 bases, and 14 bases had no gene match. CDR1 is MDHEN and CDR2 is SYDVKM in the germline V gene. CDR3 length: 17 amino acids. CDR3 sequence reads: CASSLYTGQGRVETQYF. In nucleotides, the CDR3 is TGTGCCAGCAGTCTATACACGGGACAGGGGAGAGTGGAGACCCAGTACTTC.

J is TRBJ2-3 and V is TRBV15; 10 nucleotides line up with TRBD2. After removal of 0 bases from V and 6 bases from J, the junction contained 6 bases not matched to a gene. The CDR3 is made up of 16 amino acids. CDR1 LNHNV and CDR2 YYDKDF come from the germline V gene (reference sequence). The DNA for the CDR3 is TGTGCCACCAGCAGAGATCTAGCGGGAGCATCGGATACGCAGTATTTT. As protein: CATSRDLAGASDTQYF.

This chain joins TRBV19 and TRBJ1-1, with D maybe TRBD1 (6 bases). Per the germline V gene, CDR1 is LNHDA and CDR2 is SQIVND (reference sequence). The CDR3 has 15 residues. Trimming stripped 3 bases from V and 0 bases from J, with 11 bases between. DNA for the CDR3: TGTGCCAGTAGTATCGACGGACAGATGAACACTGAAGCTTTCTTT. Its translation: CASSIDGQMNTEAFF.

This chain uses TRBV11-2 with TRBJ2-3, with D maybe TRBD2 (6 bases). Per the germline V gene, CDR1 is SGHAT and CDR2 is FQNNGV. This CDR3 comprises 14 residues. V was cut by 4 bases and J by 0 bases, with 8 bases left in between. The DNA of the CDR3 is TGTGCCAGCAGCTCCGGGACTAGCACAGATACGCAGTATTTT. Translated: CASSSGTSTDTQYF.

This chain links TRBV7-2 with TRBJ1-3; 8 bases line up with TRBD1. With 5 bases clipped from V and 3 bases from J, the junction kept 6 bases outside the gene matches. This CDR3 is 15 amino acids long. Germline-derived CDR1 and CDR2 are SGHTA and FQGNSA. The CDR3: CASSARTGFGNTIYF. The CDR3 nucleotides read TGTGCCAGCAGCGCTAGGACAGGGTTTGGAAACACCATATATTTT.

Only a few counts were recorded for this clone. The rearrangement uses TRBV12-3 or TRBV12-4 and TRBJ1-1, with TRBD1 identical over 7 bases. With V trimmed by 6 bases and J by 4 bases, 5 bases remained unmatched. This CDR3 comprises 13 residues. The CDR3 nucleotides read TGTGCCAGCAGCAGGACAGGAGCCACTGAAGCTTTCTTT. It encodes CASSRTGATEAFF.

This rearrangement joins TRBV27 to TRBJ2-5; 9 positions match TRBD1. The germline V gene has CDR1 MNHEY and CDR2 SMNVEV (reference sequence). The J segment lost 3 bases and the V segment lost 5 bases, leaving 1 base of the junction unmatched. This CDR3 contains 13 residues. CDR3 sequence reads: CASSTGGKETQYF. The DNA of the CDR3 is TGTGCCAGCAGTACAGGGGGCAAAGAGACCCAGTACTTC.

V gene TRBV18 combines with J gene TRBJ2-2, with 11 bases matching TRBD2. Germline V lookup: CDR1 KGHSH, CDR2 LQKENI. V gave up 5 bases and J gave up 3 bases; unmatched junction bases: 5. CDR3 length: 16 residues. CDR3 loop: CASSGGLAGDTGELFF. In nucleotides, the CDR3 is TGTGCCAGCTCAGGCGGACTAGCGGGCGACACCGGGGAGCTGTTTTTT.